What follows are 10 T cell receptor beta chains derived from one specimen sequenced in a study of blood T cell repertoires in COVID-19. Sequencing used immunoSEQ multiplex PCR; TCRdb keeps in-frame clones, though not all of them. The sample holds 450,000 or so clones, 89% seen once. Sample: peripheral blood. Every receptor here comes from a young man with COVID-19, enrolled during active disease.

The J gene is TRBJ1-1, the V gene TRBV5-1, with D tentatively TRBD1 (5 bases). From germline, CDR1 is SGHRS and CDR2 YFSETQ. The CDR3 has 14 residues. The ends were cut back, 2 bases at V and 5 bases at J, with 13 bases in the middle. The CDR3 is CASSLRIGGTEAFF. CDR3 sequence (DNA): TGCGCCAGCAGCTTAAGGATCGGGGGAACTGAAGCTTTCTTT.

The V gene is TRBV5-4, the J gene TRBJ2-7, with D perhaps matching TRBD1 (5 bases). Germline CDR1 SGHNT, CDR2 YYREEE (reference sequence). V was pared by 4 bases and J by 3 bases, with 11 bases between. The CDR3 sequence is 13 residues long. The CDR3 here is CASSADTVYEQYF. CDR3 sequence (DNA): TGTGCCAGCAGCGCGGACACTGTCTACGAGCAGTACTTC. The full variable domain, in which reference TRBV5-4 and TRBJ2-7 provide the parts outside the CDR3, is ETGVTQSPTHLIKTRGQQVTLRCSSQSGHNTVSWYQQALGQGPQFIFQYYREEENGRGNFPPRFSGLQFPNYSSELNVNALELDDSALYLCASSADTVYEQYFGPGTRLTVT.

The rearrangement links TRBV18 to TRBJ1-5; D not certain. The CDR3 sequence is 14 residues long. In germline, CDR1 is KGHSH, CDR2 LQKENI. Trimming took 6 bases from V and 1 from J, leaving 10 bases between them. The CDR3 sequence is CASSDNASNQPQHF. CDR3 in DNA: TGTGCCAGCTCCGACAACGCGAGCAATCAGCCCCAGCATTTT.

J is TRBJ1-5 and V is TRBV6-2 or TRBV6-3, with D possibly TRBD1 on 6 matching bases. The length of the CDR3 is 15 residues. Germline CDR1 reads MNHEY; CDR2 reads SVGEGT. Trimming removed 2 bases at V and 3 bases at J, with 11 bases between. DNA of the CDR3: TGTGCCAGCAGTTACGGGGGCGGACCCAATCAGCCCCAGCATTTT. Its protein is CASSYGGGPNQPQHF.

This chain joins TRBV5-1 and TRBJ1-1; weak D call: TRBD1 (6 bases). Trimming took 3 bases from V and 1 from J, leaving 13 bases between them. The CDR3 loop spans 15 amino acids. The germline V gene has CDR1 SGHRS and CDR2 YFSETQ. Here the CDR3 DNA reads TGCGCCAGCAGCTCGTATACAGGGCAGAACACTGAAGCTTTCTTT. Translated: CASSSYTGQNTEAFF.

V usage is TRBV18 and J usage is TRBJ1-1, with D maybe TRBD1 (6 bases). Germline values: CDR1 KGHSH, CDR2 LQKENI. The V and J ends lost 5 bases and 0 bases respectively, with 7 bases between them. This CDR3 is 13 amino acids long. For the CDR3, the DNA is TGTGCCAGCTCAGGGGGCCTGAACACTGAAGCTTTCTTT. It translates to CASSGGLNTEAFF.

The V and J genes are TRBV6-1 and TRBJ1-2; tentatively, D is TRBD1 (5 bases). Germline CDR1 MNHNS, CDR2 SASEGT. This CDR3 comprises 14 residues. V gave up 2 bases and J gave up 7 bases, with 14 bases separating them. The CDR3 protein is CASSELGRVVGYTF. For the CDR3, the DNA is TGTGCCAGCAGTGAACTGGGGCGAGTTGTTGGCTACACCTTC.

The rearrangement joins TRBV9 to TRBJ2-1; TRBD1 agrees at 9 bases. Germline CDR1 reads SGDLS; CDR2 reads YYNGEE. V was pared by 4 bases and J by 8 bases, with 13 bases of the junction left unmatched. The CDR3 spans 16 residues. As DNA, the CDR3 is TGTGCCAGCAGCTCCCGTCCCGGGACAGGGACCTATGAGCAGTTCTTC. Its protein product is CASSSRPGTGTYEQFF. Complete variable domain (other parts from reference TRBV9 and TRBJ2-1): DSGVTQTPKHLITATGQRVTLRCSPRSGDLSVYWYQQSLDQGLQFLIQYYNGEERAKGNILERFSAQQFPDLHSELNLSSLELGDSALYFCASSSRPGTGTYEQFFGPGTRLTVL.

J is TRBJ1-6 and V is TRBV23-1; a possible D gene is TRBD1 (5 bases). TRBV23-1 is an ORF, and what it does is uncertain. V dropped 3 bases and J dropped 9 bases, with 6 bases sitting between them. This CDR3 is 12 amino acids long. The CDR3, as DNA: TGCGCCAGCAGTCACAGGGTTTCACCCCTCCACTTT. This gives the protein CASSHRVSPLHF.

This chain links TRBV30 with TRBJ2-1, with 12 bases fitting TRBD2. CDR1 and CDR2 from the germline V gene are GTSNPN and SVGIG (reference sequence). V was clipped by 3 bases and J by 10 bases; unmatched bases: 16. This CDR3 is built from 17 residues. CDR3 protein: CAWSAVILAGGLAEQFF. The CDR3 coding sequence is TGTGCCTGGAGCGCCGTTATACTAGCGGGAGGTTTGGCAGAGCAGTTCTTC.